A selection of T cell receptor beta chains follows, all from one sample in a study of blood T cell repertoires in COVID-19. Here immunoSEQ multiplex PCR was the method, and the copy in TCRdb shows in-frame clones only, minus some. Of fewer than 90,000 clones in the sample, approximately 80% were seen once. Sequencing used peripheral blood. All receptors come from a woman of 80 years or more with acute or convalescent COVID-19. Both conserved end residues are part of each CDR3.

length: 13
V: TRBV30
CDR3: CAWSVLVEGELFF

length: 17
V: TRBV5-5
CDR3: CASSGRGAGPHHNEQFF

length: 13
V: TRBV9
CDR3: CASSPWGGGEQFF

length: 14
V: TRBV19
CDR3: CASSNKRGANVLTF

length: 15
V: TRBV27
CDR3: CASSPGLPQNNEQFF

length: 19
V: TRBV7-9
CDR3: CASRNPMERSGANQETQYF

length: 14
V: TRBV30
CDR3: CAWNSGAYTGELFF

length: 15
V: TRBV15
CDR3: CATSSPGQGSYEQYF

length: 12
V: TRBV7-2
CDR3: CASSFYRNGYTF

length: 14
V: TRBV12-5
CDR3: CASGSDRGDSPLHF

length: 13
V: TRBV30
CDR3: CAWSRGSNQPQHF

length: 16
V: TRBV6-1
CDR3: CASSEASGGLYNEQFF

length: 14
V: TRBV7-2
CDR3: CASSHQGRAETQYF

length: 14
V: TRBV30
CDR3: CAWRNRGAKNIQYF

length: 13
V: TRBV12-3/TRBV12-4
CDR3: CASSLAESQPQHF

length: 13
V: TRBV7-9
CDR3: CASRGGGADTQYF

length: 15
V: TRBV19
CDR3: CASTADRAFNSPLHF

length: 14
V: TRBV20-1
CDR3: CSASTAGADQPQHF

length: 16
V: TRBV3-1/TRBV3-2
CDR3: CASSQGAGGRYNEQFF

length: 13
V: TRBV7-2
CDR3: CASSLTGVQPQHF

length: 16
V: TRBV11-2
CDR3: CASSRVRTSSYNEQFF

length: 16
V: TRBV2
CDR3: CASSAFSSGGPYEQYF

length: 16
V: TRBV19
CDR3: CASSPRTSGYTDTQYF

length: 17
V: TRBV24-1
CDR3: CATSDSYPGQTYNEQFF

length: 16
V: TRBV28
CDR3: CASSFGAGGVLNTQYF

length: 15
V: TRBV5-1
CDR3: CASSNQGQGNTEAFF